The rows below give T cell receptor beta chains drawn from one sample of a study of shared clonotypes between healthy human individuals. Some clones are missing from TCRdb's copy, which holds only in-frame ones; the method was immunoSEQ multiplex PCR. The data show 1 million to 1.3 million clones, with about 84% seen just once and 0.5% to 0.65% held by the top ten. The sample was memory CD4+ T cells from PBMCs. Source of these receptors: a young man in good health. Some clones in this sample may be carry-over from other donors' samples. CDR3s include the opening cysteine and the closing phenylalanine or tryptophan. Fields, in order: D gene, CDR3 length, V gene, clone size, J gene, CDR3 DNA, CDR3 protein. A D gene is named only where the DNA matches it firmly. Clone size is shown for a subset of rows, as once, few, many or a class of expanded clone.

.	14	TRBV2	few	TRBJ1-5	TGTGCCAGCAGTCCCACAAATAGCATTCAGCCCCAGCATTTT	CASSPTNSIQPQHF
.	16	TRBV4-1	once	TRBJ1-1	TGCGCCAGCAGCCATCGAATCGGGGGCAGGGGTACTGAAGCTTTCTTT	CASSHRIGGRGTEAFF
.	17	TRBV5-8	.	TRBJ2-3	TGTGCCAGCAGCCTCCTTTCTCTAGCGCATAGCACAGATACGCAGTATTTT	CASSLLSLAHSTDTQYF
.	15	TRBV6-1	.	TRBJ2-1	TGTGCCAGCAGTGAAATGCAGAGCTCCTACAATGAGCAGTTCTTC	CASSEMQSSYNEQFF
.	13	TRBV5-1	.	TRBJ1-1	TGCGCCAGCAGCCCTAGGACAGCCGATGAAGCTTTCTTT	CASSPRTADEAFF
.	14	TRBV6-6	.	TRBJ2-3	TGTGCCAGCAGTTACCCCGAAAGGTCAGATACGCAGTATTTT	CASSYPERSDTQYF
.	15	TRBV6-9	once	TRBJ1-2	TGTGCCAGCAGTAGAGCCTTACGGAAAGCCTATGGCTACACCTTC	CASSRALRKAYGYTF
.	15	TRBV7-2	few	TRBJ2-7	TGTGCCAGCAGCGTTAGGACAGAGAAAAGTTACGAGCAGTACTTC	CASSVRTEKSYEQYF
.	14	TRBV6-5	.	TRBJ1-6	TGTGCCAGCAGTTACTCTACAGGGAATTCACCCCTCCACTTT	CASSYSTGNSPLHF
TRBD2	16	TRBV14	.	TRBJ2-5	TGTGCCAGCAGCCCCGTCCGGACTAGCGGCCAAGAGACCCAGTACTTC	CASSPVRTSGQETQYF
TRBD2	15	TRBV6-6	.	TRBJ2-7	TGTGCCAGCAGGGGGACTAGCGGGACCTCCTACGAGCAGTACTTC	CASRGTSGTSYEQYF
.	11	TRBV20-1	few	TRBJ1-2	TGCAGTTCACTGACCAACTATGGCTACACCTTC	CSSLTNYGYTF
.	17	TRBV28	many	TRBJ2-1	TGTGCCAGCAGTTCGGTCTCCAGCAGACTAGTCTACAATGAGCAGTTCTTC	CASSSVSSRLVYNEQFF
TRBD1	14	TRBV5-6	.	TRBJ2-7	TGTGCCAGCAGCCCGCCGGGACAGGGATCCGAGCAGTACTTC	CASSPPGQGSEQYF
TRBD1	16	TRBV19	.	TRBJ2-2	TGTGCCAGTAGTACCCGGACAGGGGCAATCACCGGGGAGCTGTTTTTT	CASSTRTGAITGELFF
.	12	TRBV2	.	TRBJ1-1	TGTGCCAGCAAGCAGAGGAACACTGAAGCTTTCTTT	CASKQRNTEAFF
TRBD1	15	TRBV2	.	TRBJ1-2	TGTGCCAGCAGTGTCGAGACAGGGGGCTCCTATGGCTACACCTTC	CASSVETGGSYGYTF
TRBD1	15	TRBV5-6	many	TRBJ2-1	TGTGCCAGCAGCCCGGGACAGGGGAGGGACAATGAGCAGTTCTTC	CASSPGQGRDNEQFF
TRBD1	13	TRBV18	.	TRBJ2-7	TGTGCCAGCTCACTCCGGGACAGTTACGAGCAGTACTTC	CASSLRDSYEQYF
.	14	TRBV5-1	.	TRBJ2-3	TGCGCCAGCAGCCCCCCCCTCGGGGCAGATACGCAGTATTTT	CASSPPLGADTQYF
.	13	TRBV28	many	TRBJ2-3	TGTGCCAGCTGGGATATCCGCACAGATACGCAGTATTTT	CASWDIRTDTQYF
.	14	TRBV9	.	TRBJ2-2	TGTGCCAGCAGCGCATCCAATCGAGGAGGGGAGCTGTTTTTT	CASSASNRGGELFF
.	14	TRBV6-5	.	TRBJ1-1	TGTGCCAGCAGTTACTCGGTCGGGGTAACTGAAGCTTTCTTT	CASSYSVGVTEAFF
.	14	TRBV6-5	.	TRBJ2-1	TGTGCCAGCAGTAAGGACTCCTCCTACAATGAGCAGTTCTTC	CASSKDSSYNEQFF
.	13	TRBV6-5	.	TRBJ2-5	TGTGCCAGCACGGAGGGGGCAGGTGGGACCCAGTACTTC	CASTEGAGGTQYF
.	14	TRBV21-1	.	TRBJ2-7	TGTGCCAGCACGTCTGAGGGACAATTCTACGAGCAGTACTTC	CASTSEGQFYEQYF
.	14	TRBV27	.	TRBJ1-1	TGTGCCAGCAGCCCCCAAGGGGGGAACACTGAAGCTTTCTTT	CASSPQGGNTEAFF
TRBD1	15	TRBV7-2	.	TRBJ1-4	TGTGCCAGCAGCCCAGTAGGGGGCACTAATGAAAAACTGTTTTTT	CASSPVGGTNEKLFF
.	14	TRBV29-1	.	TRBJ1-5	TGCAGCGTCCAAGGGGGGAGTAGCAATCAGCCCCAGCATTTT	CSVQGGSSNQPQHF
.	17	TRBV29-1	.	TRBJ2-1	TGCAGCGTGGGGCCCGGGGGCCCGACTGGTGCCTACAATGAGCAGTTCTTC	CSVGPGGPTGAYNEQFF
.	15	TRBV10-2	.	TRBJ2-1	TGCGCCAGCAGCAAGACTAGCCTGGGACAAAATGAGCAGTTCTTC	CASSKTSLGQNEQFF
.	12	TRBV2	.	TRBJ2-3	TGTGCCAGCAGTGATGGAGGAGATACGCAGTATTTT	CASSDGGDTQYF
.	13	TRBV10-3	.	TRBJ2-7	TGTGCCATCAGGAAACAGGACTCCTACGAGCAGTACTTC	CAIRKQDSYEQYF
.	12	TRBV5-6	few	TRBJ1-2	TGTGCCAGCAGTTCCACGACAGGTGGCTACACCTTC	CASSSTTGGYTF
.	13	TRBV11-2	many	TRBJ1-1	TGTGCCAGCAGCTTACAACAGAACACTGAAGCTTTCTTT	CASSLQQNTEAFF
.	15	TRBV9	many	TRBJ1-5	TGTGCCAGCAGCCCAACAGGACTCCTTAATCAGCCCCAGCATTTT	CASSPTGLLNQPQHF
.	15	TRBV7-9	.	TRBJ2-3	TGTGCCAGCAGCTTAGGAACAGGCATCACAGATACGCAGTATTTT	CASSLGTGITDTQYF
TRBD2	13	TRBV27	.	TRBJ2-1	TGTGCCAGCAGTTTGGGGCTAGCGGGAGGATGGGTCTTC	CASSLGLAGGWVF